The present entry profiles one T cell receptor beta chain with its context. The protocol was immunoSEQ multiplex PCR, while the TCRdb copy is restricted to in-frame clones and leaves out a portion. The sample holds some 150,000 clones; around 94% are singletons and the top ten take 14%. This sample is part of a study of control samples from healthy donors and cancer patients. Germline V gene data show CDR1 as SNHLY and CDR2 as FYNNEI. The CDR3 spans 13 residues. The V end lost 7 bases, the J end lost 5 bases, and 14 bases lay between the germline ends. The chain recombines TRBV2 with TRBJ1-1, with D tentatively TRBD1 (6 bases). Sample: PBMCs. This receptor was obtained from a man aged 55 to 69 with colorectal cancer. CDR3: CASIRGGKTEAFF. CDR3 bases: TGTGCCAGCATCAGGGGTGGGAAGACTGAAGCTTTCTTT.